This is a list of T cell receptor beta chains from one sample in a study of blood T cell repertoires in COVID-19. Assay: immunoSEQ multiplex PCR; the TCRdb copy retains only in-frame clones and omits some. Of more than 80,000 clones in the sample, more than 60% were seen once. Sequenced sample: peripheral blood. The source is a woman older than 75 with active or convalescent COVID-19. Each CDR3 is given with its conserved first and last residue. D genes are given only for firm matches. Clone sizes are given selectively: once, few, many, or a class where the clone is expanded.

TRBD1,-,TRBV30,TRBJ1-4,CAWSVWDRGDKLFF,TGTGCCTGGAGTGTATGGGACAGGGGTGACAAACTGTTTTTT
TRBD2,many,TRBV18,TRBJ2-3,CASFPLAGESTDTQYF,TGTGCCAGCTTCCCACTAGCGGGGGAGAGCACAGATACGCAGTATTTT
-,-,TRBV12-3/TRBV12-4,TRBJ1-5,CASSEPGDLAQHF,TGTGCCAGCAGTGAACCCGGGGATTTGGCCCAGCATTTT
-,-,TRBV7-2,TRBJ2-1,CASSFAGGGTAQYNEQFF,TGTGCCAGCAGCTTCGCCGGGGGTGGAACAGCTCAATACAATGAGCAGTTCTTC
TRBD2,-,TRBV18,TRBJ2-7,CASSLRLAGGDEQYF,TGTGCCAGCTCACTCCGACTAGCGGGGGGAGACGAGCAGTACTTC
-,-,TRBV3-1/TRBV3-2,TRBJ2-7,CASSQGTGREQYF,TGTGCCAGCAGCCAAGGTACTGGCAGGGAGCAGTACTTC
TRBD1,-,TRBV2,TRBJ1-5,CASRNIGTGVYSNQPQHF,TGTGCCAGCAGAAACATCGGGACAGGGGTTTATAGCAATCAGCCCCAGCATTTT
-,-,TRBV9,TRBJ1-1,CASSVATVGGTEAFF,TGTGCCAGCAGCGTAGCCACGGTAGGGGGAACTGAAGCTTTCTTT
-,-,TRBV9,TRBJ2-3,CASSVATGGYTDTQYF,TGTGCCAGCAGCGTAGCGACGGGGGGCTACACAGATACGCAGTATTTT
TRBD2,-,TRBV15,TRBJ2-3,CATSRLTGGDTQYF,TGTGCCACCAGCAGACTGACGGGGGGAGATACGCAGTATTTT
TRBD1,-,TRBV7-6,TRBJ2-1,CASSFGQGRSYNEQFF,TGTGCCAGCAGCTTCGGACAGGGGCGCTCCTACAATGAGCAGTTCTTC
-,-,TRBV29-1,TRBJ2-5,CSVEEMRTQYF,TGCAGCGTTGAAGAAATGCGGACCCAGTACTTC
-,-,TRBV7-9,TRBJ2-5,CASSPTAHWETQYF,TGTGCCAGCAGCCCAACAGCACATTGGGAGACCCAGTACTTC
-,-,TRBV2,TRBJ1-1,CASSDNRNTEAFF,TGTGCCAGCAGCGATAACAGGAACACTGAAGCTTTCTTT
-,-,TRBV18,TRBJ2-1,CASSPPGTYPYNEQFF,TGTGCCAGCTCACCCCCAGGGACTTACCCCTACAATGAGCAGTTCTTC
TRBD1,many,TRBV7-9,TRBJ2-1,CASSLGELTGKGYNEQFF,TGTGCCAGCAGCTTAGGAGAACTGACAGGGAAGGGTTACAATGAGCAGTTCTTC
-,-,TRBV19,TRBJ1-5,CASSRDSNQPQHF,TGTGCCAGTAGCAGGGATAGCAATCAGCCCCAGCATTTT
TRBD1,-,TRBV7-2,TRBJ2-7,CASSLATGAYEQYF,TGTGCCAGCAGCTTGGCCACAGGGGCCTACGAGCAGTACTTC
-,-,TRBV4-1,TRBJ1-5,CASSQGGREDQPQHF,TGCGCCAGCAGCCAAGGGGGCAGGGAGGATCAGCCCCAGCATTTT
TRBD1,-,TRBV9,TRBJ1-5,CASSVTGGDSQPQHF,TGTGCCAGCAGCGTGACAGGGGGCGACAGTCAGCCCCAGCATTTT
-,few,TRBV19,TRBJ1-6,CASSILGGSPLHF,TGTGCCAGTAGTATCTTAGGGGGTTCACCCCTCCACTTT
-,-,TRBV18,TRBJ2-3,CASSPGAADTQYF,TGTGCCAGCTCACCGGGGGCGGCAGATACGCAGTATTTT
TRBD2,-,TRBV13,TRBJ2-5,CASGLAGGPQETQYF,TGTGCCAGCGGACTAGCGGGGGGGCCCCAAGAGACCCAGTACTTC
TRBD1,-,TRBV7-2,TRBJ1-1,CASSPSRTGAEAFF,TGTGCCAGCAGCCCATCACGGACAGGGGCTGAAGCTTTCTTT
TRBD2,few,TRBV5-8,TRBJ2-4,CASSFLLLAGGPKNIQYF,TGTGCCAGCAGCTTCTTGCTGCTAGCGGGGGGGCCCAAAAACATTCAGTACTTC
TRBD2,medium-sized,TRBV27,TRBJ2-7,CASSYTSAGEQYF,TGTGCCAGCAGTTATACTAGCGCGGGCGAGCAGTACTTC
-,few,TRBV4-3,TRBJ2-2,CASSQDLVQANTGELFF,TGCGCCAGCAGCCAAGATCTTGTACAGGCGAACACCGGGGAGCTGTTTTTT
TRBD1,-,TRBV5-1,TRBJ2-3,CASSAQGVGGTDTQYF,TGCGCCAGCAGCGCTCAGGGGGTTGGTGGGACAGATACGCAGTATTTT
TRBD1,-,TRBV4-3,TRBJ1-5,CASSQDRGRQPQHF,TGCGCCAGCAGCCAGGACAGGGGTCGACAGCCCCAGCATTTT
-,-,TRBV7-8,TRBJ1-5,CASNAGDQPQHF,TGTGCCAGCAATGCGGGGGATCAGCCCCAGCATTTT
-,once,TRBV3-1/TRBV3-2,TRBJ1-3,CASSQDSETTSGNTIYF,TGTGCCAGCAGCCAAGATTCAGAGACAACCTCTGGAAACACCATATATTTT
-,-,TRBV7-2,TRBJ1-1,CASSLSTLNTEAFF,TGTGCCAGCAGCTTAAGCACCCTGAACACTGAAGCTTTCTTT
TRBD1,many,TRBV4-3,TRBJ1-5,CASSQGTGGGGQPQHF,TGCGCCAGCAGCCAAGGAACAGGGGGCGGCGGTCAGCCCCAGCATTTT